The sequence of this T cell receptor beta chain was determined in a study of cytomegalovirus exposure and HLA in healthy donors. The study, taken as a whole, reports: TCR beta sequences reportedly predicted most subjects' HLA-A and HLA-B alleles accurately. On later analysis, the bulk of CMV-associated TCR beta chains appeared to be HLA-restricted. CMV serostatus was the only recorded immune exposure for donors. Segments of the TCR beta V type were, in most cases, productive about 87% or about 30% of the time in an earlier analysis.

Worth noting for this clone: Its antigen is not identified.

The ends lost 3 bases at V and 5 bases at J; junction bases unmatched: 3. Germline CDR1 is LGHNT and CDR2 is FRNRAP. This CDR3 comprises 15 residues. The PCR ran on 60 Vbeta and 13 Jbeta primers. The data were produced by immunoSEQ multiplex PCR, yet TCRdb's version contains in-frame clones alone and is incomplete. The sample records 150,000 to 200,000 clones, 77% being singletons. The receptor was derived from a woman in her twenties or thirties in good health and CMV-seronegative. V usage is TRBV12-5 and J usage is TRBJ2-5, with 13 nucleotides matching TRBD2. The sequenced sample consisted of PBMCs. The CDR3 here is CASGLGTSGVETQYF. As DNA, the CDR3 is TGTGCTAGTGGTTTAGGGACTAGCGGGGTGGAGACCCAGTACTTC.